This T cell receptor (beta chain) was profiled in a study of human T cells and chemical hapten exposure. Study-level background: For sensitization, 2% DPC was applied to a 2 cm by 2 cm patch of upper inner arm skin.

Documented time point: patch test 1, 2 weeks after DPC sensitization. Treatment here: therapeutic diphenylcyclopropenone sensitization with weekly scalp DPC. Donors, patients with alopecia ranging from 18 to 70 years old and judged suitable for DPC, provided samples. This CDR3 region has 15 residues. CDR1 and CDR2 (germline): MNHEY, SVGAGI. Between the trimmed V and J ends, which lost 2 bases and 0 bases, there was a span of 10 bases. Study-wide findings and caveats: Large CDR3 similarity clusters arose significantly more often from expanded TCRs than from controls.

Original methodology: TCR counts had a median of about 94,000 per sample and spanned about 20,000 to 700,000. A single record per CDR3 protein comes from TCRdb applying MiXCR to the RACE reads. TCRdb's processing, not the authors', yielded these V and J calls. The sample records around 160,000 distinct CDR3 sequences, about 14% being singletons. In this sample, this clonotype turned up many times. Antigen unknown. V gene TRBV6-5 combines with J gene TRBJ1-2; D unclear. The TCR originated in a woman aged 30 to 39 with alopecia areata. Some clones in this sample may be carry-over from other donors' samples. The input for sequencing was whole blood, taken in connection with sensitization to the hapten diphenylcyclopropenone (DPC). The CDR3 protein is CASSYGRVANYGYTF. In DNA, the CDR3 is TGTGCCAGCAGTTACGGGCGCGTAGCTAACTATGGCTACACCTTC.